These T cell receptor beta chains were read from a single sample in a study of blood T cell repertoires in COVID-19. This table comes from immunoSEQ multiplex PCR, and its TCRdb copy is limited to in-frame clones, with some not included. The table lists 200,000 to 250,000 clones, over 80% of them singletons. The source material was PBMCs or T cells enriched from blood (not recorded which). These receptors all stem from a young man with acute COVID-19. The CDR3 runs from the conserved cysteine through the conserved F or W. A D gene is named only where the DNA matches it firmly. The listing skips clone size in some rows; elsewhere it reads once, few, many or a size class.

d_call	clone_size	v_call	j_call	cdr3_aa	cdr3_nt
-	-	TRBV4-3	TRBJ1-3	CASSHQLGDSGNTIYF	TGCGCCAGCAGCCACCAACTGGGCGACTCTGGAAACACCATATATTTT
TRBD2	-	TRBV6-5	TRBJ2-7	CASSSQGGSYEQYF	TGTGCCAGCAGTTCTCAGGGAGGGTCCTACGAGCAGTACTTC
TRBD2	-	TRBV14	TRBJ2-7	CASSQDVAGAAYEQYF	TGTGCCAGCAGCCAAGACGTAGCGGGAGCCGCCTACGAGCAGTACTTC
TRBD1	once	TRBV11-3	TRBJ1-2	CASSLSQGGHYGYTF	TGTGCCAGCAGCTTATCACAGGGGGGGCACTATGGCTACACCTTC
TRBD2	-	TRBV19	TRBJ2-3	CASSPGLAGGPPDTQYF	TGTGCCAGTTCACCGGGACTAGCGGGAGGGCCCCCAGATACGCAGTATTTT
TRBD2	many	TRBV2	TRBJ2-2	CASRAGTSITGELFF	TGTGCCAGCAGAGCCGGGACTAGCATCACCGGGGAGCTGTTTTTT
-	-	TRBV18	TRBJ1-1	CASSPQGRLGRENTEAFF	TGTGCCAGCTCACCACAAGGAAGGCTTGGGAGGGAGAACACTGAAGCTTTCTTT
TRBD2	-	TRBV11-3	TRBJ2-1	CASSPGLAGANEQFF	TGTGCCAGCAGCCCGGGACTAGCGGGAGCAAATGAGCAGTTCTTC
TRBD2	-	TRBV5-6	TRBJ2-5	CASSSKPGGKETQYF	TGTGCCAGCAGCTCCAAACCGGGAGGAAAAGAGACCCAGTACTTC
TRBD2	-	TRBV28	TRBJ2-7	CASRSEGGPYEQYF	TGTGCCAGCAGATCGGAGGGAGGGCCCTACGAGCAGTACTTC
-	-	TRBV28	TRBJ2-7	CASSLGTATSSYEQYF	TGTGCCAGCAGTTTGGGGACTGCGACTAGCTCCTACGAGCAGTACTTC
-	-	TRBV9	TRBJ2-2	CASSPPGSQATGELFF	TGTGCCAGCAGCCCCCCGGGATCCCAGGCCACCGGGGAGCTGTTTTTT
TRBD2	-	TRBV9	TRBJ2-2	CASSGTSGKGPPAGELFF	TGTGCCAGCAGTGGGACTAGCGGGAAGGGTCCCCCCGCCGGGGAGCTGTTTTTT
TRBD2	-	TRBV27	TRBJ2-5	CASKGGEVAGEETQYF	TGTGCCAGCAAGGGGGGCGAAGTAGCGGGAGAAGAGACCCAGTACTTC
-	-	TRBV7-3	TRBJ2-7	CASSLGPDVSEQYF	TGTGCCAGCAGCTTGGGGCCCGATGTTTCCGAGCAGTACTTC
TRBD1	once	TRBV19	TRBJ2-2	CASSPGTGQPNTGELFF	TGTGCCAGTAGTCCCGGGACAGGGCAGCCGAACACCGGGGAGCTGTTTTTT
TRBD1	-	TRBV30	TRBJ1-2	CAWSVGQGALGYTF	TGTGCCTGGAGTGTGGGGCAGGGGGCGCTTGGCTACACCTTC
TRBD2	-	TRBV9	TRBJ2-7	CALLSGRNDYEQYF	TGTGCCCTCCTTAGCGGGAGAAATGACTACGAGCAGTACTTC
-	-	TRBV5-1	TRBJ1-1	CASSHHTRGQNTEAFF	TGCGCCAGCAGCCATCACACCAGGGGCCAGAACACTGAAGCTTTCTTT
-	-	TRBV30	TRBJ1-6	CAWSRSGLVYNSPLHF	TGTGCCTGGAGTAGGTCAGGGCTTGTGTATAATTCACCCCTCCACTTT
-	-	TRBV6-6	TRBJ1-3	CASSSHRDAGNTIYF	TGTGCCAGCAGTTCCCACAGAGATGCTGGAAACACCATATATTTT
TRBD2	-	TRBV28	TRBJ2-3	CASTPISGLAGGLLLPDTQYF	TGTGCCAGCACCCCCATATCGGGACTAGCGGGAGGCCTCCTCTTGCCAGATACGCAGTATTTT
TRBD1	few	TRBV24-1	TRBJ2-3	CATSDPGTGGGTDTQYF	TGTGCCACCAGTGACCCTGGGACAGGGGGTGGGACAGATACGCAGTATTTT
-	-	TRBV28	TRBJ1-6	CASRLGHNNSPLHF	TGTGCCAGCAGATTGGGACATAATAATTCACCCCTCCACTTT
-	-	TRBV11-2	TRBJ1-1	CASSLSMNTEAFF	TGTGCCAGCAGCTTATCTATGAACACTGAAGCTTTCTTT
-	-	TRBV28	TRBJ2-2	CASSLWQGRNTGELFF	TGTGCCAGCAGTTTATGGCAGGGTAGGAACACCGGGGAGCTGTTTTTT
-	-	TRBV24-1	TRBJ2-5	CATSVGETQYF	TGTGCCACCAGCGTCGGAGAGACCCAGTACTTC
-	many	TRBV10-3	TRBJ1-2	CAIRHTTRNYGYTF	TGTGCCATCAGACACACCACGAGGAACTATGGCTACACCTTC
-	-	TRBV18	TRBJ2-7	CASSRGGAAYEQYF	TGTGCCAGCTCAAGAGGTGGTGCTGCCTACGAGCAGTACTTC
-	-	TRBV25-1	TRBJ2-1	CASSELVGGGDEQFF	TGTGCCAGCAGTGAATTGGTTGGAGGGGGCGATGAGCAGTTCTTC
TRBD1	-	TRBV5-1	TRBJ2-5	CASSLVGQLQETQYF	TGCGCCAGCAGCTTGGTGGGACAGCTACAAGAGACCCAGTACTTC
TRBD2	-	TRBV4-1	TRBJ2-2	CASSQVLAANTGELFF	TGCGCCAGCAGCCAAGTACTAGCGGCGAACACCGGGGAGCTGTTTTTT
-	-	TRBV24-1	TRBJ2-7	CATSDRLSSYEQYF	TGTGCCACCAGTGACCGACTTAGCTCCTACGAGCAGTACTTC
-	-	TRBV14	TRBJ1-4	CASSQVGRMTELFF	TGTGCCAGCAGCCAAGTTGGGAGGATGACAGAACTGTTTTTT
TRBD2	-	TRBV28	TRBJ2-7	CASRYSGSYEQYF	TGTGCCAGCAGATACAGCGGGAGTTACGAGCAGTACTTC
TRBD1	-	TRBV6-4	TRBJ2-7	CASSEVGQSYEQYF	TGTGCCAGCAGTGAGGTGGGACAGAGCTACGAGCAGTACTTC
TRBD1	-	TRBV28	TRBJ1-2	CASSSTGGPRGYTF	TGTGCCAGCAGTTCAACAGGGGGCCCACGGGGCTACACCTTC
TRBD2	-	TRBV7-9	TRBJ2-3	CASSDLAGDVNTQYF	TGTGCCAGCAGCGATCTAGCGGGAGATGTAAATACGCAGTATTTT
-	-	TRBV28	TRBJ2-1	CASTLSENSYNEQFF	TGTGCCAGCACCTTAAGCGAAAACTCCTACAATGAGCAGTTCTTC
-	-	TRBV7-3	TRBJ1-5	CASSLTQGRSQPQHF	TGTGCCAGCAGCTTAACGCAGGGAAGGAGTCAGCCCCAGCATTTT
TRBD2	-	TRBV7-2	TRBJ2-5	CASSLGLAGGPWETQYF	TGTGCCAGCAGCTTGGGACTAGCGGGAGGGCCGTGGGAGACCCAGTACTTC
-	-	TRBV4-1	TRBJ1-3	CASSQRQISGNTIYF	TGCGCCAGCAGCCAGAGACAGATTTCTGGAAACACCATATATTTT
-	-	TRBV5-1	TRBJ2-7	CASSLVRSYEQYF	TGCGCCAGCAGCTTGGTTCGGTCCTACGAGCAGTACTTC
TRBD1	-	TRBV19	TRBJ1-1	CASSVGQGNTEAFF	TGTGCCAGTAGTGTGGGACAGGGGAACACTGAAGCTTTCTTT
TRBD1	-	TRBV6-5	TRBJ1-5	CASRRGQANQPQHF	TGTGCCAGCAGACGGGGACAGGCCAATCAGCCCCAGCATTTT
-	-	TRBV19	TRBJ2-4	CASTTIYTTENGKNIQYF	TGTGCCAGTACCACCATTTATACGACAGAAAATGGAAAAAACATTCAGTACTTC
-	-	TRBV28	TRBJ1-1	CASSSLRNTEAFF	TGTGCCAGCAGTTCCCTTCGGAACACTGAAGCTTTCTTT
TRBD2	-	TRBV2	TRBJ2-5	CASRGLAGGETQYF	TGTGCCAGCAGGGGACTAGCGGGAGGAGAGACCCAGTACTTC
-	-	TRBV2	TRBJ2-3	CASSEAFAGTDTQYF	TGTGCCAGCAGTGAAGCGTTTGCGGGGACAGATACGCAGTATTTT
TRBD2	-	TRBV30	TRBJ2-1	CAWSFGTRTYNEQFF	TGTGCCTGGTCCTTCGGGACTAGAACCTACAATGAGCAGTTCTTC